One sample yielded the 15 T cell receptor beta chains listed below, sequenced in a study of regulatory T cells in long-lasting Graves disease. Indicated time point: newly diagnosed GD, antithyroid drugs for less than 3 months. Extracted PBMC RNA gave rise to the TCR library. Building of the TCR beta libraries involved iRepertoire HTBI primers and Arm-PCR of CDR3 regions. TCRdb called the multiplex PCR reads again in MiXCR, with one record for every CDR3 protein. The sample gives 300,000 to 400,000 distinct CDR3 sequences, around a sixth of which show up once; 22% is in the top ten. The specimen comprised peripheral blood mononuclear cells (PBMCs), sampled at new diagnosis, from a patient treated with antithyroid drugs. Receptor source: a female donor with Graves disease.

This clonotype was recorded many times. The chain uses TRBV3-1 and TRBJ2-1, with D perhaps being TRBD1 or TRBD2 (5 bases each). The germline CDR1 and CDR2 sequences are LGHDT and YNNKEL (reference sequence). V gave up 3 bases and J gave up 4 bases, with 16 bases separating them. The CDR3 sequence is 16 residues long. CDR3 coding DNA: TGTGCCAGCAGCCATGGGAGTGGGGCGCTATACAATGAGCAGTTCTTC. Protein sequence: CASSHGSGALYNEQFF.

The sample holds many counts of this clonotype. The CDR3 region is CASSLGGSYQETQYF. The CDR3 DNA sequence: TGTGCCAGCAGTTTGGGGGGAAGCTACCAAGAGACCCAGTACTTC. The chain links TRBV12-3 or TRBV12-4 to TRBJ2-5, with D possibly TRBD2 on 6 matching bases. V lost 3 bases to trimming and J lost 0 bases, with 11 bases between them. The CDR3 consists of 15 residues.

This clonotype appeared many times. The chain uses TRBV20-1 and TRBJ2-7, with 7 nucleotides matching TRBD2. CDR3 size: 14 residues. V lost 6 bases and J lost 2; bases outside the gene matches: 10. From germline, CDR1 is DFQATT and CDR2 SNEGSKA (reference sequence). CDR3 sequence: CSATVAGSPYEQYF. Here the CDR3 DNA reads TGCAGTGCCACAGTAGCGGGTTCCCCCTACGAGCAGTACTTC.

This clonotype was counted many times. This chain joins TRBV28 and TRBJ1-5; 8 bases map to TRBD1. CDR1 and CDR2 from the germline V gene are MDHEN and SYDVKM. CDR3 length: 17 amino acids. The ends lost 8 bases at V and 7 bases at J; junction bases unmatched: 19. The CDR3 protein is CASGIPGQVLMGQPQHF. CDR3 in DNA: TGTGCCAGCGGGATACCGGGACAGGTTCTCATGGGGCAGCCCCAGCATTTT. Supplemented by reference TRBV28 and TRBJ1-5, the full variable domain reads DVKVTQSSRYLVKRTGEKVFLECVQDMDHENMFWYRQDPGLGLRLIYFSYDVKMKEKGDIPEGYSVSREKKERFSLILESASTNQTSMYLCASGIPGQVLMGQPQHFGDGTRLSIL.

The table lists this clonotype with many counts. This chain connects TRBV7-9 to TRBJ1-1; TRBD1 is a possible D gene (5 bases). V gave up 6 bases and J gave up 3 bases, with 14 bases separating them. Germline CDR1 and CDR2: SEHNR and FQNEAQ (reference sequence). This CDR3 comprises 14 residues. CDR3 amino acids: CASSYDSRYTEAFF. In DNA, the CDR3 is TGTGCCAGCAGTTATGACAGCCGATACACTGAAGCTTTCTTT.

CDR3 sequence: CASSFTSGSGTDTQYF. CDR3 DNA: TGTGCCAGCAGTTTCACTAGCGGGAGTGGGACAGATACGCAGTATTTT. This chain joins TRBV12-3 or TRBV12-4 and TRBJ2-3, with 11 bases that match TRBD2. Germline trimming cut 3 bases from V and 3 bases from J; bases unmatched to any gene: 5. This CDR3 region has 16 residues.

In nucleotides, the CDR3 is TGTGCCAGCAGCTCCCCCGGGGCCACTGAAGCTTTCTTT. Protein product: CASSSPGATEAFF. The rearrangement joins TRBV7-9 to TRBJ1-1; maybe TRBD1 (5 bases). The CDR3 is made up of 13 amino acids. Trimming left V 4 bases short and J 4 bases short, with 10 bases between. The germline CDR1 and CDR2 sequences are SEHNR and FQNEAQ (reference sequence).

The table lists this clonotype with many counts. The CDR3 loop is CASSKHRGDRGPDTQYF. The CDR3 DNA reads TGTGCCAGCAGCAAGCACCGGGGGGACAGGGGCCCAGATACGCAGTATTTT. The chain is built from TRBV11-2 and TRBJ2-3, with 10 bases matching TRBD1. The length of the CDR3 is 17 residues. J gave up 4 bases and V 5 bases, and 12 bases lay outside the gene matches. The germline CDR1 and CDR2 sequences are SGHAT and FQNNGV.

This clonotype occurred many times. V gene TRBV11-2 combines with J gene TRBJ1-2; D perhaps matches TRBD1 (6 bases). Per germline, CDR1 SGHAT and CDR2 FQNNGV. V was cut by 4 bases and J by 3 bases, with 21 bases left in between. CDR3 length equals 17 residues. CDR3 amino acids: CASSSTPGTRGDYGYTF. The CDR3, as DNA: TGTGCCAGCAGCTCCACCCCCGGGACAAGGGGGGACTATGGCTACACCTTC.

This clonotype showed up just a few times. The genes are TRBV4-1 and TRBJ1-4, with TRBD1 identical over 7 bases. The CDR3 is made up of 17 amino acids. The germline gives CDR1 MGHRA, CDR2 YSYEKL. With 3 bases clipped from V and 0 bases from J, the junction kept 7 bases outside the gene matches. The CDR3 protein is CASSHYTGVATNEKLFF. CDR3 sequence (DNA): TGCGCCAGCAGCCATTATACAGGGGTTGCAACTAATGAAAAACTGTTTTTT.

This clonotype was seen ten or more times. The gene calls are TRBV27 and TRBJ2-7; D gene uncertain. The V gene's germline CDR1 is MNHEY and CDR2 SMNVEV (reference sequence). The CDR3 totals 12 residues. Between the trimmed V and J ends, which lost 7 bases and 1 base, there was a span of 8 bases. The CDR3 nucleotides are TGTGCCAGCAAGGGCCTTTCCTACGAGCAGTACTTC. Residues: CASKGLSYEQYF.

This clonotype appeared a few times. The CDR3 loop reads CASSVQGGGSEAFF. The CDR3 nucleotides are TGTGCCAGCAGCGTTCAAGGGGGGGGTTCTGAAGCTTTCTTT. The chain carries TRBV9 and TRBJ1-1; a weak D match, TRBD1 (6 bases). Looked up from germline, CDR1 is SGDLS and CDR2 is YYNGEE. V shed 2 bases and J shed 6 bases, with 14 bases lying between them. The CDR3 consists of 14 residues. Full variable domain (outside the CDR3, taken from reference TRBV9 and TRBJ1-1): DSGVTQTPKHLITATGQRVTLRCSPRSGDLSVYWYQQSLDQGLQFLIQYYNGEERAKGNILERFSAQQFPDLHSELNLSSLELGDSALYFCASSVQGGGSEAFFGQGTRLTVV.

This clonotype was counted ten times or more. The V gene is TRBV12-3 or TRBV12-4, the J gene TRBJ1-2; 9 bases map to TRBD1. This CDR3 has 14 amino acids. Trimming at V came to 6 bases and at J to 4 bases, leaving 6 bases not matched to a gene. The CDR3 region has the DNA TGTGCCAGCAGCTGGACAGGGGCTGGCTATGGCTACACCTTC. This codes for CASSWTGAGYGYTF.

The sample holds many counts of this clonotype. The chain is built from TRBV29-1 and TRBJ1-3; TRBD1 matches at 9 bases. The CDR3 is 16 amino acids. The germline V gene encodes CDR1 SQVTM and CDR2 ANQGSEA. The V segment lost 2 bases and the J segment 2 bases; nucleotides outside the gene matches: 7. The CDR3 DNA is TGCAGCGTTGAAATTTGGGACAGGGCCGCTGGAAACACCATATATTTT. It encodes CSVEIWDRAAGNTIYF.

The chain carries TRBV15 and TRBJ2-3; D could derive from TRBD1 or TRBD2 (5 bases each). CDR1 LNHNV and CDR2 YYDKDF come from the germline V gene (reference sequence). The CDR3 has 15 residues. Trimming took off 6 bases at V and 2 bases at J, with 15 bases between the two ends. In DNA, the CDR3 is TGTGCCACCAGTCCCTCCCGGGACGCCACAGATACGCAGTATTTT. Translation: CATSPSRDATDTQYF.